These 17 T cell receptor beta chains were sequenced from one sample in a study of TIL therapy for anti-PD-1-resistant metastatic lung cancer. Sequencing used immunoSEQ v3. Measured with immunoSEQ multiplex PCR; TCRdb has only the in-frame clones, and not every one. The profile covers about 60,000 clones, with roughly two thirds appearing a single time and less than 8% taken by the ten largest. Indicated time point: pre-treatment sample, taken before nivolumab and TIL therapy. The input for sequencing was blood, taken at baseline. These receptors came from a person aged 30 to 80 with non-small cell lung cancer.

This rearrangement joins TRBV27 to TRBJ2-2; D is tentatively TRBD1 or TRBD2 (6 bases each). V lost 7 bases to trimming and J lost 0 bases, with 18 bases between them. This CDR3 contains 17 residues. From germline, CDR1 is MNHEY and CDR2 SMNVEV (reference sequence). CDR3 region: CASTPGRGATNTGELFF. Written as DNA, the CDR3 is TGTGCCAGCACCCCAGGAAGGGGGGCTACGAACACCGGGGAGCTGTTTTTT.

V gene TRBV6-1 combines with J gene TRBJ2-2; the D gene is possibly TRBD2 (6 bases). Germline-derived CDR1 and CDR2 are MNHNS and SASEGT. The CDR3 consists of 14 residues. The germline V and J ends were trimmed by 5 bases and 8 bases, with 15 bases remaining between them. DNA for the CDR3: TGTGCCAGCAGTCTTGCGGGGCCCGCGGGGGAGCTGTTTTTT. Its protein is CASSLAGPAGELFF.

The chain employs TRBV2 and TRBJ2-2; 8 bases match TRBD2. Germline assignment: CDR1 SNHLY and CDR2 FYNNEI. V gave up 5 bases and J gave up 6 bases; unmatched junction bases: 5. The CDR3 runs to 14 residues. CDR3 residues: CASSSGSVPGELFF. The CDR3 DNA is TGTGCCAGCAGTAGCGGGAGCGTCCCCGGGGAGCTGTTTTTT.

This clone has just a few counts. This chain joins TRBV2 and TRBJ1-5, with 8 bases that match TRBD1. This CDR3 is built from 16 residues. Germline assignment: CDR1 SNHLY and CDR2 FYNNEI. V lost 4 bases and J lost 6; bases outside the gene matches: 11. CDR3 protein: CASSVGYRGTGQPQHF. Here the CDR3 DNA reads TGTGCCAGCAGTGTCGGTTACAGGGGGACAGGTCAGCCCCAGCATTTT.

The genes are TRBV5-4 and TRBJ2-2; TRBD1 matches 7 bases. The CDR3 is made up of 14 amino acids. Germline values: CDR1 SGHNT, CDR2 YYREEE (reference sequence). The V and J ends lost 4 bases and 3 bases, in that order; junction bases with no gene match: 3. DNA for the CDR3: TGTGCCAGCAGCAGAGACAGGGACACCGGGGAGCTGTTTTTT. It encodes CASSRDRDTGELFF.

The chain employs TRBV2 and TRBJ1-3; possibly TRBD1 for D (5 bases). Per the germline V gene, CDR1 is SNHLY and CDR2 is FYNNEI. Trimming removed 1 base from V and 0 bases from J, with 10 bases in between. This CDR3 comprises 16 residues. CDR3 sequence: CASSEGGGSSGNTIYF. CDR3 DNA: TGTGCCAGCAGTGAAGGGGGCGGGAGCTCTGGAAACACCATATATTTT.

The chain recombines TRBV19 with TRBJ1-5; no clear D gene. CDR1 is LNHDA, CDR2 SQIVND, per germline (reference sequence). The CDR3 has 17 amino acids. V lost 0 bases, J lost 6 bases, and 18 bases lay in between. In DNA form, the CDR3 reads TGTGCCAGTAGTATAGATAAGGGTAAGGGTGCGGGTCAGCCCCAGCATTTT. The encoded protein is CASSIDKGKGAGQPQHF.

This clone was seen repeatedly, ten times or more. The J gene is TRBJ1-1, the V gene TRBV28; D remains ambiguous. Between the trimmed V and J ends, which lost 1 base and 0 bases, there was a span of 12 bases. The CDR3 spans 16 residues. From germline, CDR1 is MDHEN and CDR2 SYDVKM. CDR3 DNA: TGTGCCAGCAGTTTATCCCAGGAAGCCATGAACACTGAAGCTTTCTTT. Its protein is CASSLSQEAMNTEAFF. Complete variable domain (other parts from reference TRBV28 and TRBJ1-1): DVKVTQSSRYLVKRTGEKVFLECVQDMDHENMFWYRQDPGLGLRLIYFSYDVKMKEKGDIPEGYSVSREKKERFSLILESASTNQTSMYLCASSLSQEAMNTEAFFGQGTRLTVV.

The chain has TRBV7-9 and TRBJ2-2; perhaps D is TRBD1 or TRBD2 (6 bases each). The CDR3 extends over 15 amino acids. The germline V gene has CDR1 SEHNR and CDR2 FQNEAQ (reference sequence). The V and J ends lost 5 bases and 1 base respectively, with 11 bases between them. The DNA of the CDR3 is TGTGCCAGCAGCGCCGGGGGCGGGAACACCGGGGAGCTGTTTTTT. This sequence encodes CASSAGGGNTGELFF.

This clone was seen more than once but under ten times. The rearrangement uses TRBV19 and TRBJ2-5; D gene uncertain. Trimming cost V 10 bases and J 0 bases, with 3 bases left between them. The length of the CDR3 is 10 residues. Germline V lookup: CDR1 LNHDA, CDR2 SQIVND (reference sequence). The CDR3 coding sequence is TGTGCCACCCACCAAGAGACCCAGTACTTC. This translates into CATHQETQYF.

This sequence joins TRBV5-4 and TRBJ2-5, with TRBD1 identical over 8 bases. From germline, CDR1 is SGHNT and CDR2 YYREEE (reference sequence). The CDR3 has 14 amino acids. V trimming: 4 bases; J trimming: 5 bases; junction bases outside the gene matches: 7. CDR3 loop: CASSPGGSSETQYF. CDR3 nucleotides: TGTGCCAGCAGCCCAGGGGGCTCGTCGGAGACCCAGTACTTC.

The table lists this clone with a few counts. The V call is TRBV29-1, the J call TRBJ1-1; maybe TRBD1 (6 bases). Trimming removed 6 bases at V and 0 bases at J, with 11 bases between. Germline V gives CDR1 SQVTM, CDR2 ANQGSEA. This CDR3 comprises 13 residues. This CDR3 is CSVGTPMNTEAFF. The CDR3 coding sequence is TGCAGCGTCGGGACACCTATGAACACTGAAGCTTTCTTT.

The CDR3 loop reads CASYTGTGEETQYF. CDR3 DNA: TGTGCCAGCTACACCGGGACAGGGGAAGAGACCCAGTACTTC. This chain links TRBV6-1 with TRBJ2-5, with 10 bases aligning to TRBD1. Per the germline V gene, CDR1 is MNHNS and CDR2 is SASEGT. The CDR3 covers 14 residues. V trimming: 8 bases; J trimming: 3 bases; junction bases outside the gene matches: 6.

The chain joins TRBV5-4 to TRBJ2-2, with 9 bases matching TRBD1. CDR1 and CDR2 from the germline V gene are SGHNT and YYREEE (reference sequence). This CDR3 region has 15 residues. The trim removed 4 bases at V and 3 bases at J, leaving 4 bases unmatched. The CDR3 DNA is TGTGCCAGCAGCCCAGGACAGGGGTACACCGGGGAGCTGTTTTTT. This codes for CASSPGQGYTGELFF.

This sequence joins TRBV7-2 and TRBJ1-2; D gene ambiguous. The CDR3 length is 13 residues. V was clipped by 5 bases and J by 7 bases, with 14 bases between them. Germline CDR1 and CDR2: SGHTA and FQGNSA. The DNA of the CDR3 is TGTGCCAGCAGCCACCGAATGTTCGGTGGCTACACCTTC. Translation: CASSHRMFGGYTF.

This clone was found a few times. The V gene is TRBV25-1, the J gene TRBJ1-1; weak D call: TRBD1 (5 bases). V dropped 6 bases and J dropped 3 bases, with 14 bases sitting between them. The length of the CDR3 is 14 residues. Germline lookup yields CDR1 MGHDK and CDR2 SYGVNS. This CDR3 is CASSLMGRDTEAFF. CDR3 nucleotide sequence: TGTGCCAGCAGCCTGATGGGGCGGGACACTGAAGCTTTCTTT.

The chain couples TRBV5-4 to TRBJ2-7; D is uncertain. Trimming left V 0 bases short and J 7 bases short, with 5 bases between. The germline gives CDR1 SGHNT, CDR2 YYREEE (reference sequence). The CDR3 runs 11 residues. CDR3 sequence: CASSLDSEQYF. The CDR3 DNA follows: TGTGCCAGCAGCTTGGACTCGGAGCAGTACTTC.